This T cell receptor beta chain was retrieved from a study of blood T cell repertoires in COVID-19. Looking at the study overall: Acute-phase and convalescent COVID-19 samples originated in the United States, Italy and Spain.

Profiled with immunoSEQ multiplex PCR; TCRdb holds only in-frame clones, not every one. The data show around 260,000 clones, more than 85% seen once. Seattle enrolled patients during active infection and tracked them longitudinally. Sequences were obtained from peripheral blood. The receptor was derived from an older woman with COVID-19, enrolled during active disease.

In DNA, the CDR3 is TGTGCCAGCAGCCGTCGGGAGGGCCGAGGAAATGAGCAGTTCTTC. This sequence encodes CASSRREGRGNEQFF. V usage is TRBV5-4 and J usage is TRBJ2-1; 8 positions agree with TRBD2. V lost 4 bases and J lost 7; bases outside the gene matches: 10. Germline CDR1 reads SGHNT; CDR2 reads YYREEE (reference sequence). This CDR3 spans 15 amino acids.